One T cell receptor (beta chain) is described in this entry. The V gene lost 3 bases and the J gene lost 10 bases, with 19 bases spanning the gap. The V gene's germline CDR1 is GTSNPN and CDR2 SVGIG (reference sequence). This CDR3 is built from 14 residues. This sample was included in a study of blood T cell repertoires in COVID-19. Some clones are missing from TCRdb's copy, which holds only in-frame ones; the method was immunoSEQ multiplex PCR. The sample contains about 130,000 clones, 90% of which appear only once. The receptor was isolated from a man aged 45-65 years with active COVID-19. Sequences were obtained from peripheral blood. This rearrangement joins TRBV30 to TRBJ2-1, with D possibly being TRBD2 (6 bases). CDR3 residues: CAWRGQGTGAEQFF. The CDR3 DNA reads TGTGCCTGGAGGGGCCAGGGTACGGGAGCGGAGCAGTTCTTC.